This T cell receptor beta chain derives from a study of blood T cell repertoires in COVID-19. How the authors handled the data: By means of reference gene primer amplification, nucleated cell counts were estimated. Produced via immunoSEQ multiplex PCR; TCRdb's table is partial and in-frame only. V and J calls plus clone size are reproduced from that table; the DNA served to infer D and trimming. Here the sample spans under 250,000 clones, about 83% being singletons. Per germline, CDR1 WSHSY and CDR2 SAAADI. The V end lost 5 bases, the J end lost 0 bases, and 4 bases lay between the germline ends. The CDR3 runs 12 residues.

Sequencing was carried out using peripheral blood. V gene TRBV10-2 combines with J gene TRBJ1-1, with D unresolved. The source is a human donor in a cohort sampled during active COVID-19. DNA for the CDR3: TGCGCCAGCAGTAGAGTGAACACTGAAGCTTTCTTT. Amino acids: CASSRVNTEAFF.